These 20 T cell receptor delta chains came from one sample sequenced in a study of γδ T cells in repeated Plasmodium falciparum infection. TCRdb re-called the multiplex PCR reads with CATT. The data show about 57,000 delta-chain clones, approximately 1.7% seen once. Vgamma9/Vdelta2+ and Vdelta2-negative gammadelta T cells were flow-sorted from PBMC for bulk sequencing. The sample was gamma-delta T cells from blood. The receptors stem from a pool of human donors (malaria-infected and uninfected, not separated).

In the case of this clone: A read error is the likely source, as a far larger clone sits one nucleotide away. At the DNA level, this CDR3 is encoded by other sequences in the same sample as well. The J gene is uncalled and the V gene is TRDV1; TRDD3, as called in the table, went unchecked against the DNA. The germline V gene encodes CDR1 TSWWSYY and CDR2 QGS. The CDR3 length is 21 residues. The CDR3 reads CALGEKFRFRSYWAYTDKLIF. The CDR3 nucleotides read TGTGCTCTTGGGGAAAAGTTCCGATTCCGAAGTTACTGGGCGTACACCGATAAGCTCATCTTT.

Worth noting for this clone: A read error is the likely source, as a far larger clone sits one nucleotide away. This sample also contains other DNA sequences that code for the same CDR3. The chain uses TRDV2 and TRDJ1, with 8 positions matching TRDD3. This CDR3 region has 20 residues. Germline CDR1 reads GEAIGNYY; CDR2 reads EKD. V lost 1 base to trimming and J lost 0 bases; unmatched junction nucleotides: 18. The CDR3 region has the DNA TGTGCCTGTGACACTCTTCCTGGGACTGGGGGTCTACTGGACACCGATAAACTCATCTTT. The encoded protein is CACDTLPGTGGLLDTDKLIF.

Worth noting for this clone: TCRdb's protein for this DNA is that of a much larger clone and differs from the translation at residue 13, likely a read error; the protein shown is the DNA translation. The chain recombines TRDV1 with TRDJ1, with D unresolved. The CDR3 runs to 17 residues. CDR1 is TSWWSYY and CDR2 is QGS in the germline V gene. The CDR3 loop is CALGVQPPASYTGKLIF. CDR3 coding DNA: TGTGCTCTTGGGGTACAGCCTCCCGCCTCGTACACCGGTAAACTCATCTTT.

This clone has just a few counts. The protein TCRdb lists belongs to a much larger clone and differs from this DNA's translation at residue 18, which points to a read error; the protein shown is made from the DNA. This rearrangement joins TRDV1 to TRDJ1; possibly TRDD3 for D (6 bases). The J gene, left out of TCRdb, was set here by checking the DNA against germline. V lost 0 bases to trimming and J lost 3 bases, with 35 bases between them. The CDR3 extends over 23 amino acids. Germline CDR1 reads TSWWSYY; CDR2 reads QGS. CDR3 sequence reads: CALGELYSHPYRGSLPYADKLIF. In DNA, the CDR3 is TGTGCTCTTGGGGAACTCTACTCCCATCCCTACCGGGGATCCCTACCGTACGCCGATAAACTCATCTTT.

This clone turned up a few times. This is likely an artifact of a read error, given a far larger clone one base away. Other nucleotide sequences from this sample produce the same CDR3. The rearrangement uses TRDV1 and TRDJ1; TRDD3 aligns across 8 bases. TCRdb leaves out the J gene; it was filled in here by matching the DNA to germline. Trimming at V came to 4 bases and at J to 7 bases, leaving 26 bases not matched to a gene. This CDR3 comprises 20 residues. The germline V gene has CDR1 TSWWSYY and CDR2 QGS. The CDR3 DNA follows: TGTGCTCTTGGGGCTCCATTCTCCTACTTACACTGGGGGGCCACTGTTAAACTCATCTTT. Amino acid sequence: CALGAPFSYLHWGATVKLIF.

There are many counts of this clone. The protein TCRdb gives is from a much larger clone and does not agree with this DNA's translation at residue 7, likely a read error; the protein shown here comes from the DNA. The V call is TRDV2, the J call TRDJ1, with unresolved D. Germline CDR1 and CDR2: GEAIGNYY and EKD. The CDR3 spans 15 residues. V was trimmed by 3 bases and J by 0 bases, leaving 13 bases between them. In nucleotides, the CDR3 is TGTGCCTGTGACTCCGCCTCCCCCTACACCGATAAACTCATCTTT. Protein sequence: CACDSASPYTDKLIF.

Details on this clone: The translation of this DNA and the TCRdb protein of a much larger clone differ at residue 22, probably owing to a read error; the protein shown here is translated from the DNA. The J gene was not called, though the V gene is TRDV3; the DNA was not compared with TRDD3, the D call given in the table. The CDR3 extends over 24 amino acids. The V gene's germline CDR1 is TVYSNPD and CDR2 GDNSRS (reference sequence). CDR3 coding DNA: TGTGCCTTTCGGAAACCAAAATACGTTCATTATGGAGGATACGGTAGAACAAACACCGATAAATTCATCTTT. Protein product: CAFRKPKYVHYGGYGRTNTDKFIF.

This clone was seen a handful of times. TCRdb's protein for this DNA is that of a much larger clone and differs from the translation at residue 13, likely a read error; the protein shown is the DNA translation. The V gene is TRDV1, the J gene TRDJ1, with no clear D. The J gene was missing in TCRdb and was found by matching the end of the DNA to germline. V lost 1 base and J 3 bases, leaving 21 bases between the germline ends. Germline assignment: CDR1 TSWWSYY and CDR2 QGS. CDR3 length: 18 amino acids. The DNA for the CDR3 is TGTGCTCTTGGGGAACGGCTTTCCCAGAAAACGTACGCCGATAAACTCATCTTT. Its translation: CALGERLSQKTYADKLIF.

This clone was seen only a few times. This probably arose from a read error, given a far larger clone one base away. Other DNA sequences in this specimen translate into the identical CDR3. The genes are TRDV1 and TRDJ1; a weak D match, TRDD3 (5 bases). The V gene lost 4 bases and the J gene lost 5 bases, with 32 bases spanning the gap. Germline V gene lookup returns CDR1 TSWWSYY and CDR2 QGS. This CDR3 has 20 amino acids. In DNA form, the CDR3 reads TGTGCTCTTGGGGGGACGCGGTTACTAGGGGGCACCCGGGGAGCAGATAAACTCATCTTT. This gives the protein CALGGTRLLGGTRGADKLIF.

This clone came up a few times. A far more abundant clone sits one base away, making this likely a read error. This same CDR3 is encoded by further DNA sequences in the sample. No J gene was assigned, while the V gene was called as TRDV2; the table names TRDD3, a call not compared with the DNA. The CDR3 covers 14 residues. Germline lookup yields CDR1 GEAIGNYY and CDR2 EKD. CDR3 nucleotides: TGTGCCTGTGACGGGATTAGTGCCACCGATAAACTCATCTTC. It is translated as CACDGISATDKLIF.

This clone was found many times. The mismatch at residue 7 between this DNA's translation and the TCRdb protein of a much larger clone likely reflects a read error; the protein shown is translated from the DNA. V and J are TRDV2 and TRDJ1, with 8 bases fitting TRDD3. The J gene, left out of TCRdb, was set here by checking the DNA against germline. The germline V gene encodes CDR1 GEAIGNYY and CDR2 EKD. Losses at the gene ends were 0 bases for V and 3 bases for J; bases not matched to a gene: 11. CDR3 length equals 17 residues. The CDR3 sequence: CACDTVEGYADPDKLIF. The DNA for the CDR3 is TGTGCCTGTGACACCGTAGAGGGATACGCGGATCCCGATAAACTCATCTTT.

Concerning this clone itself: A single base is all that separates this from a far larger clone, so a read error is likely. The same CDR3 also results from other DNA sequences found in this sample. The rearrangement links TRDV1 to TRDJ1, with 8 positions matching TRDD3. Germline values: CDR1 TSWWSYY, CDR2 QGS. CDR3 length equals 21 residues. The chain's CDR3 is CALGSRLKGQLLGAYTDKLIF. In DNA, the CDR3 is TGCGCTCTTGGGTCACGGTTAAAGGGACAACTACTGGGGGCGTACACCGATAAACTCATCTTT.

Without a V gene call, the J gene is given as TRDJ1. The CDR3 spans 13 residues. The CDR3, as DNA: TGTGCTCTTGGGGCACTAAACACCGATAAAAGAATCTTT. This gives the protein CALGALNTDKRIF.

There are many counts of this clone. The amino acid sequence in TCRdb belongs to a much larger clone and departs from this DNA's translation at residue 11, likely a sequencing read error; the sequence shown is translated from the DNA. This chain joins TRDV2 and TRDJ1; 9 nucleotides align to TRDD3. The CDR3 loop spans 18 amino acids. The J segment lost 0 bases and the V segment lost 1 base, leaving 11 bases of the junction unmatched. The germline V gene encodes CDR1 GEAIGNYY and CDR2 EKD. CDR3 nucleotides: TGTGCCTGTGACACACGACAATACTGGGGGACTTACACCGATAAACTCATCTTT. Its protein is CACDTRQYWGTYTDKLIF.

A few counts support this clone. A far bigger clonotype differs at one base, so this is likely a read error. Other nucleotide sequences from this sample produce the same CDR3. This chain joins TRDV1 and TRDJ1; D might be TRDD2 or TRDD3, each matching 5 bases. Germline-derived CDR1 and CDR2 are TSWWSYY and QGS. This CDR3 is built from 17 residues. This CDR3 is CALGDVVIFLSTDKLIF. The CDR3 DNA is TGCGCTCTTGGGGACGTAGTAATTTTCCTCTCCACCGATAAACTCATCTTT.

In this sample, this clone turned up many times. A read error likely explains this, since a far larger clone differs by one base. Additional DNA sequences in this sample encode the identical CDR3. V is TRDV1 and J is TRDJ1, with D possibly matching TRDD2 (6 bases). This CDR3 has 14 residues. Per germline, CDR1 TSWWSYY and CDR2 QGS. The CDR3 spells CALGDSFRPDKLIF. The CDR3 DNA sequence: TGTGCCCTTGGGGACTCCTTCCGACCTGATAAACTCATCTTT.

With regard to this clone: A far more abundant clone sits one base away, making this likely a read error. This sample also contains other DNA sequences that code for the same CDR3. V gene TRDV1 combines with J gene TRDJ1; 11 bases fit TRDD3. As TCRdb names no J gene, one was assigned here on the basis of a DNA match to germline. The CDR3 loop spans 21 amino acids. Per the germline V gene, CDR1 is TSWWSYY and CDR2 is QGS. CDR3 sequence: CALGESILQNIWGIRADKLIF. The CDR3 bases are TGTGCTCTCGGGGAAAGTATCCTACAAAACATTTGGGGGATACGCGCCGATAAACTCATCTTT.

This clone was observed a handful of times. TCRdb's protein for this DNA is that of a much larger clone and differs from the translation at residue 5, likely a read error; the protein shown is the DNA translation. This rearrangement joins TRDV3 to TRDJ1, with a tentative D call TRDD2 (6 bases). This CDR3 contains 19 residues. Germline V gene data show CDR1 as TVYSNPD and CDR2 as GDNSRS (reference sequence). V gave up 2 bases and J gave up 0 bases, with 28 bases separating them. CDR3 in amino acids: CAFQTHPTCPSLYTDKLIF. In DNA, the CDR3 is TGTGCCTTTCAAACTCATCCTACGTGCCCGTCCTTATACACCGATAAACTCATCTTT.

This clone has more than one count but fewer than ten. A read error may be the cause here, since a much bigger clone is one base away. The V gene is TRDV1, the J gene TRDJ1; 10 bases are shared with TRDD3. The J gene, absent from TCRdb, was called here by matching the DNA to germline. The CDR3 covers 24 residues. Germline V gives CDR1 TSWWSYY, CDR2 QGS. After removal of 0 bases from V and 4 bases from J, the junction contained 29 bases not matched to a gene. The CDR3 is CALGELVEGVFVLGDSRVGDKLIF. The CDR3 nucleotides are TGTGCTCTTGGGGAACTAGTAGAGGGAGTCTTCGTACTGGGGGATTCCCGAGTTGGCGATAAACTCATCTTT.

Concerning this clone: TCRdb records a much larger clone's protein for this DNA, with a difference at residue 9 that likely arises from a read error; the protein given is the translation of the DNA. The gene calls are TRDV1 and TRDJ1; 12 bases match TRDD3. TCRdb offers no J gene call, so here the DNA was matched to germline to obtain one. The CDR3 is 23 amino acids. With V trimmed by 0 bases and J by 0 bases, 20 bases remained unmatched. Per germline, CDR1 TSWWSYY and CDR2 QGS. CDR3 protein: CALGELGPYYDWGIQGNTDKLIF. In DNA, the CDR3 is TGTGCTCTTGGGGAACTGGGGCCTTACTACGACTGGGGGATACAAGGGAACACCGATAAACTCATCTTT.